This T cell receptor beta chain was identified during a study of OX40 agonist ivuxolimab in advanced cancers. Study-level background: Patients undergoing dose escalation presented with hepatocellular carcinoma, melanoma, renal cell or head and neck cancer. Therapy given before enrollment (anti-PD-1, anti-PD-L1 or anti-CTLA-4) was allowed, and around 41% had some.

In germline, CDR1 is SGHRS, CDR2 YFSETQ. The CDR3 length is 14 residues. J gave up 5 bases and V 5 bases, and 3 bases lay outside the gene matches. Method: immunoSEQ multiplex PCR; TCRdb's copy keeps in-frame clones and lacks some. The profile covers tens of thousands of clones, with approximately 88% appearing a single time and approximately 0.6% taken by the ten largest. The V and J genes are TRBV5-1 and TRBJ1-4; 10 nucleotides align to TRBD1. The sequences come from CD4+ or CD8+ T cells sorted from blood, collected in a trial of the OX40 agonist ivuxolimab. The receptor's source is an adult with an advanced solid tumor such as melanoma, head and neck, liver or kidney cancer. The CDR3 region has the DNA TGCGCCAGCAGTGGACAGGGGGAGAATGAAAAACTGTTTTTT. It encodes CASSGQGENEKLFF.